This T cell receptor (beta chain) was captured in a study of cytomegalovirus exposure and HLA in healthy donors. The CDR3 has 14 residues. Germline lookup yields CDR1 MNHNS and CDR2 SASEGT. This clone appeared a few times. At one boundary the junction diverges from the germline segment, which might be a read error. Primers for the PCR totalled 60 Vbeta and 13 Jbeta. Clones were sequenced by immunoSEQ multiplex PCR, and TCRdb holds only the in-frame ones, with some missing. Among approximately 100,000 clones listed, 85% were seen once. The chain uses TRBV6-1 and TRBJ2-7; 10 bases align to TRBD1. The TCR sequence derives from a middle-aged man in good health and CMV-seropositive. Sequenced sample: PBMCs. This chain's CDR3 is CASSELRDRGKGHF. The DNA for the CDR3 is TGTGCCAGCAGTGAATTGAGGGACAGGGGTAAGGGCCACTTC.